This T cell receptor (beta chain) was recovered during a study of shared clonotypes between healthy human individuals. Study results and caveats: Clonotypes not shared had lower generation probabilities than those common to all four donors. For naive CD4 cells, roughly 5% of clonotypes were shared across a handful of donors.

In the case of this clone: As yet, its antigen is unknown.

Using immunoSEQ multiplex PCR, the repertoire was profiled, and TCRdb retains in-frame clones only, with some absent. Of 2 million to 2.5 million clones listed, roughly 93% are singletons. Per germline, CDR1 MDHEN and CDR2 SYDVKM. The ends were cut back, 4 bases at V and 7 bases at J, with 12 bases in the middle. The CDR3 is made up of 13 amino acids. The clonotype comes from a man aged 18 to 35 in good health. Some clones in this sample may be carry-over from other donors' samples. The chain couples TRBV28 to TRBJ2-3; D is ambiguous. Sequenced: naive CD4+ T cells from PBMCs. The subset is: CD45RA+ positively selected. CDR3 bases: TGTGCCAGCAGTTCGTTGGAAGGAAATACGCAGTATTTT. Translated, it gives CASSSLEGNTQYF.